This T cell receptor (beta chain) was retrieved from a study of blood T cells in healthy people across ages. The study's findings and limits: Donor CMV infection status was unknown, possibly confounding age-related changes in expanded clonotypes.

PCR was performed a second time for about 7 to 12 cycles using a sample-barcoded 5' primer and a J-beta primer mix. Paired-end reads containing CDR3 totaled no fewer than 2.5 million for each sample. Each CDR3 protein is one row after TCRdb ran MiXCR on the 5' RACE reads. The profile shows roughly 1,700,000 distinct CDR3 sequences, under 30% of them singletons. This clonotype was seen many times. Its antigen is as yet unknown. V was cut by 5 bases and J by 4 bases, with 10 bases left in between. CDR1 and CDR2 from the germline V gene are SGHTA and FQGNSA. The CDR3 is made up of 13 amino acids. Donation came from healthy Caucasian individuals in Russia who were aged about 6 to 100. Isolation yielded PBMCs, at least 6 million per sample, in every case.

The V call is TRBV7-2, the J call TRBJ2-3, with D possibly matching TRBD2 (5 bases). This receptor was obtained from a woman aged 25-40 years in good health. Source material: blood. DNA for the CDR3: TGTGCCAGCAGCCCCATGCGGGCAGATACGCAGTATTTT. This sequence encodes CASSPMRADTQYF.